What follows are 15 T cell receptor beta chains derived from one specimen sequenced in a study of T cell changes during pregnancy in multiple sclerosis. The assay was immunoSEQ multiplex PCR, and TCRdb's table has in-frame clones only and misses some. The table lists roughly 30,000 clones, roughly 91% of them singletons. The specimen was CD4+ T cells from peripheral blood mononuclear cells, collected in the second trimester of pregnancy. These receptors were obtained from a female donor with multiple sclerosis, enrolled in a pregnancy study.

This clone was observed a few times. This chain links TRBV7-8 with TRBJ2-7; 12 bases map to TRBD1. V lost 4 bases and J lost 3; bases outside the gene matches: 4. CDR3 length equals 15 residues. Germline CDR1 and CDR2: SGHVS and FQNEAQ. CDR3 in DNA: TGTGCCAGCAGCTCAGGGACAGGGGGCATCTACGAGCAGTACTTC. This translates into CASSSGTGGIYEQYF.

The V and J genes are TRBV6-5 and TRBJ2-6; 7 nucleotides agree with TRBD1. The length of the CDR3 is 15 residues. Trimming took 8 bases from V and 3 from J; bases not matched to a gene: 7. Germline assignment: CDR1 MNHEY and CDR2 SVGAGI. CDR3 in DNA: TGTGCCAGCTGGGGCGACAGGGATGGGGCCAACGTCCTGACTTTC. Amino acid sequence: CASWGDRDGANVLTF.

The CDR3: CASSQDLGLLSNYGYTF. CDR3 DNA sequence: TGCGCCAGCAGCCAAGATTTGGGACTCCTATCTAACTATGGCTACACCTTC. This chain uses TRBV4-1 with TRBJ1-2, with D possibly matching TRBD1 (5 bases). CDR1 MGHRA and CDR2 YSYEKL come from the germline V gene. V lost 0 bases and J 0 bases, leaving 14 bases between the germline ends. The CDR3 spans 17 residues.

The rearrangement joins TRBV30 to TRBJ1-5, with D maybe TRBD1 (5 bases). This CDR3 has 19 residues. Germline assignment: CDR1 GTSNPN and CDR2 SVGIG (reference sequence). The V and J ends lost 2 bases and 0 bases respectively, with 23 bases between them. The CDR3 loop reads CAWSFTMAAGGDSNQPQHF. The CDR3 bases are TGTGCCTGGAGTTTTACAATGGCCGCCGGGGGGGATAGCAATCAGCCCCAGCATTTT.

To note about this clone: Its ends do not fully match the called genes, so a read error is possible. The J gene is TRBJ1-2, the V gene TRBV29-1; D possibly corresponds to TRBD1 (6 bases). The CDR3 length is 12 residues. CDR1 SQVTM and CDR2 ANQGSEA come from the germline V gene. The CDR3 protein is CSVYRVMSSRAF. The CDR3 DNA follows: TGCAGCGTCTACAGGGTAATGAGTTCGAGGGCCTTC.

The chain's CDR3 is CASSSPGIASYEQYF. The CDR3 nucleotides are TGTGCCAGCAGCTCACCCGGGATCGCCTCTTACGAGCAGTACTTC. This rearrangement joins TRBV5-5 to TRBJ2-7; tentatively, D is TRBD2 (5 bases). V was cut by 3 bases and J by 4 bases, with 17 bases left in between. The germline V gene has CDR1 SGHKS and CDR2 YYEKEE (reference sequence). The CDR3 length is 15 residues.

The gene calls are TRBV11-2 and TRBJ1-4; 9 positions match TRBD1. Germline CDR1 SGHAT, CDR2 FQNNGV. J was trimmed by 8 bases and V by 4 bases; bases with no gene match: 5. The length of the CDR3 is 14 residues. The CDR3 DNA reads TGTGCCAGCAGCTCCAGGACAGGGGCGGAAAAACTGTTTTTT. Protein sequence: CASSSRTGAEKLFF. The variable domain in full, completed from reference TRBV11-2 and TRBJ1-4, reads EAGVAQSPRYKIIEKRQSVAFWCNPISGHATLYWYQQILGQGPKLLIQFQNNGVVDDSQLPKDRFSAERLKGVDSTLKIQPAKLEDSAVYLCASSSRTGAEKLFFGSGTQLSVL.

The DNA for the CDR3 is TGCGCCAGCAGCTTGGATGGCGGCGAGCAGTTCTTC. It encodes CASSLDGGEQFF. The chain is built from TRBV5-1 and TRBJ2-1; D unresolved. The CDR3 totals 12 residues. Trimming stripped 0 bases from V and 10 bases from J, with 8 bases between. CDR1 is SGHRS, CDR2 YFSETQ, per germline. The full variable domain, rest sourced from reference TRBV5-1 and TRBJ2-1, is KAGVTQTPRYLIKTRGQQVTLSCSPISGHRSVSWYQQTPGQGLQFLFEYFSETQRNKGNFPGRFSGRQFSNSRSEMNVSTLELGDSALYLCASSLDGGEQFFGPGTRLTVL.

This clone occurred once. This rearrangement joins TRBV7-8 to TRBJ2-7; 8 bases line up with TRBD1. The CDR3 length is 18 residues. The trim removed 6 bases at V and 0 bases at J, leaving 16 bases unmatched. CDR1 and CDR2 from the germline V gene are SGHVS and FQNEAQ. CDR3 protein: CASSETYARDRNSYEQYF. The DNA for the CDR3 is TGTGCCAGCAGTGAAACGTACGCCCGGGACAGGAACTCCTACGAGCAGTACTTC.

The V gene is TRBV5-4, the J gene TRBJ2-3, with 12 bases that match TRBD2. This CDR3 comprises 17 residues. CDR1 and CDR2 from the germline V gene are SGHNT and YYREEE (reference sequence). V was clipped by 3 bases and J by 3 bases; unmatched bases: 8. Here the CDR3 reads CASSSPTSGRTTDTQYF. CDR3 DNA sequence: TGTGCCAGCAGCTCACCGACTAGCGGGAGAACTACAGATACGCAGTATTTT.

Here the CDR3 DNA reads TGTGCCAGCAGTTTAGTTAGCGGGGGGTACCAAGAGACCCAGTACTTC. Amino acid sequence: CASSLVSGGYQETQYF. V gene TRBV28 combines with J gene TRBJ2-5; 10 nucleotides line up with TRBD2. Germline CDR1 is MDHEN and CDR2 is SYDVKM. The CDR3 sequence is 16 residues long. Unmatched junction bases numbered 3, after V lost 2 bases and J lost 0 bases.

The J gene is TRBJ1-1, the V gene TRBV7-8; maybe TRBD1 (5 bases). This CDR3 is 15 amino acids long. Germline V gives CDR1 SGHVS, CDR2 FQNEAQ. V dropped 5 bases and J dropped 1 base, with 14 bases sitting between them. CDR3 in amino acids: CASSRGPRWNTEAFF. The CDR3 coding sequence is TGTGCCAGCAGCAGGGGCCCCAGGTGGAACACTGAAGCTTTCTTT.

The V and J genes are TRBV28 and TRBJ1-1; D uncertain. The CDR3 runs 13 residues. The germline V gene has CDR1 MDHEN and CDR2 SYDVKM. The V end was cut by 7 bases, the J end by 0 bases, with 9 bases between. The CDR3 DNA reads TGTGCCAGCACCCTTTATATGAACACTGAAGCTTTCTTT. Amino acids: CASTLYMNTEAFF.

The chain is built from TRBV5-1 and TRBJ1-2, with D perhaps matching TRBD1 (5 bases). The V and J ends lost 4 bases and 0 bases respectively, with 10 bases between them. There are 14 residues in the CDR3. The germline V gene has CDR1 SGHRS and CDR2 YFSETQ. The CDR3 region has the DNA TGCGCCAGCAGCCCCTCGGGGGCTAACTATGGCTACACCTTC. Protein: CASSPSGANYGYTF.

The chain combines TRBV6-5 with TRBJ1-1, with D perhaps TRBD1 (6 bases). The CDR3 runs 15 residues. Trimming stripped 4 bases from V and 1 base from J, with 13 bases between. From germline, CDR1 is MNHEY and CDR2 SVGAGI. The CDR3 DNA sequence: TGTGCCAGCAGTTTCAGGACAGTCTCGAACACTGAAGCTTTCTTT. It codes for CASSFRTVSNTEAFF.